This T cell receptor beta chain was observed in a study of PD-L1 blockade in urothelial cancer. On the study more broadly: Male sex and bladder-origin urothelial cancer were recorded for about 85% of the roughly 30 patients. Analyses were performed on blood at 3 weeks after treatment start (the second dose) and at 6 weeks.

Here immunoSEQ multiplex PCR was the method, and the copy in TCRdb shows in-frame clones only, minus some. The sample holds some 60,000 clones, around 83% seen once. Sequencing used PBMCs, obtained around atezolizumab (anti-PD-L1) treatment. The TCR sequence derives from a man aged 45-65 years with urothelial cancer.

The CDR3 is CASSRTGGGTGELFF. The DNA of the CDR3 is TGTGCCAGCTCAAGGACAGGGGGCGGCACCGGGGAGCTGTTTTTT. The V gene is TRBV18, the J gene TRBJ2-2, with 11 bases matching TRBD1. CDR3 length: 15 amino acids. V was pared by 5 bases and J by 4 bases, with 3 bases of the junction left unmatched. In germline, CDR1 is KGHSH, CDR2 LQKENI. Filled out from reference TRBV18 and TRBJ2-2, the complete variable domain reads NAGVMQNPRHLVRRRGQEARLRCSPMKGHSHVYWYRQLPEEGLKFMVYLQKENIIDESGMPKERFSAEFPKEGPSILRIQQVVRGDSAAYFCASSRTGGGTGELFFGEGSRLTVL.